This T cell receptor beta chain emerged from a study of blood T cell repertoires in COVID-19 (dated by TCRdb to between 2020 and 2021). Describing the broader study: Collaborator samples came from the United States, Italy and Spain and covered acute and convalescent phases of COVID-19. Subjects who had been exposed to COVID-19, were actively infected with it, or had recovered from it provided the deeply sampled blood TCRbeta repertoires that made up the dataset. Where HLA class I and class II types were available, the types were taken from metadata supplied by the sample provider, not from assay-based typing. The repertoires were released in a freely available public database intended as a resource for research on the immune response to SARS-CoV-2. The samples were drawn from two sources: the first 160 participants of the ongoing ImmuneRACE study, and 1,000 to 1,500 subjects contributed by 6 global collaborators. The material from the prospective study consisted of cDNA or gDNA derived from T cells, B-cell-depleted T cells, or PBMCs. The sample metadata nearly always contained a de-identified subject ID, COVID-19 status, age in years and sex.

In regard to this clone: Its antigen specificity is not known. No base quality information exists; no much larger clone differs at one position.

On the study overall, not on this receptor specifically: The quantity of clinical and demographic metadata differed by source and by participant and was supplied without curation.

Participants in the prospective study were aged roughly 18 to 89 years, lived in 20 to 30 United States geographic areas, and enrolled through a virtual design. In the prospective study, participants were assigned to cohorts based on the clinical history participants reported in a screening survey and a study questionnaire. Recovered participants in ImmuneRACE Cohort 3 were defined by two consecutive negative NP/OP PCR tests, clearance by a healthcare professional, or resolution of symptoms. Each participant in the prospective study had whole blood, serum and a nasopharyngeal or oropharyngeal swab collected by mobile phlebotomists. Additional blood draws and questionnaires over an approximately two-month period could optionally be provided by prospective study participants. Blood samples from the prospective study were shipped frozen or at room temperature prior to DNA extraction. The CDR3 spans 13 residues, from the cysteine through the phenylalanine. Left in the record is the CDR3 DNA by itself, 39 bases read in frame from the first base. At the junction V is shortened by 5 bases and J by 4 bases, with 9 bases in between.

TCRbeta CDR3 regions were amplified from genomic DNA by means of the immunoSEQ Assay, a bias-controlled multiplex PCR. The authors' analysis ran thus. The number of nucleated cells in each sample was estimated from the amplification of reference gene primers within the assay. To quantify the absolute abundance of each unique TCRbeta CDR3 rearrangement, sequence reads were collapsed and filtered. For each sample, productive Simpson clonality was calculated as the square root of Simpson's diversity index across productive rearrangements. The immuneACCESS repertoire file appears here via TCRdb, limited to in-frame rearrangements. These files lack a portion of the clones; in checked studies, under half of the deficit traces to unresolved V genes, and the cause of the others is not known. The V and J calls and clone size come from that table; D and trimming were worked out from the DNA. Across this sample there are about 270,000 clones, with 85% to 90% seen only once. The top ten constitute 2% to 2.5% of the sample.

This TCR was recovered from a woman under 30 who had recovered from COVID-19. Material: PBMCs or T cells enriched from blood (not recorded which). The sequence links TRBV12-3 or TRBV12-4 to TRBJ1-5, with the D gene call left open. The base sequence is TGTGCCAGCAGTCGCACGGTGAATCAGCCCCAGCATTTT. Translated, this is CASSRTVNQPQHF.